The 12 T cell receptor beta chains below come from one sample, sequenced in a study of blood T cell repertoires in COVID-19. Using immunoSEQ multiplex PCR, the repertoire was profiled, and TCRdb retains in-frame clones only, with some absent. Among about 270,000 clones listed, about 90% were seen once. The sequencing sample was made of PBMCs or T cells enriched from blood (not recorded which). These receptors originate from a woman aged 25 to 39 with acute COVID-19.

The chain joins TRBV10-3 to TRBJ1-3; possible D gene TRBD1, 6 bases. The CDR3 runs to 14 residues. The ends were cut back, 2 bases at V and 4 bases at J, with 9 bases in the middle. Per germline, CDR1 ENHRY and CDR2 SYGVKD. CDR3 protein: CAISETGYGNTIYF. Written as DNA, the CDR3 is TGTGCCATCAGTGAGACAGGGTACGGAAACACCATATATTTT.

The V call is TRBV7-6, the J call TRBJ2-2; 11 bases fit TRBD2. The CDR3 spans 16 residues. The germline CDR1 and CDR2 sequences are SGHVS and FNYEAQ. V gave up 5 bases and J gave up 0 bases; unmatched junction bases: 2. The CDR3: CASSQLAGANTGELFF. Here the CDR3 DNA reads TGTGCCAGCAGCCAACTAGCGGGGGCGAACACCGGGGAGCTGTTTTTT.

The rearrangement links TRBV28 to TRBJ1-5; 9 nucleotides align to TRBD1. This CDR3 is 18 amino acids long. In germline, CDR1 is MDHEN, CDR2 SYDVKM. Losses at the gene ends were 6 bases for V and 0 bases for J; bases not matched to a gene: 12. CDR3 amino acids: CASSSRQGGYDSNQPQHF. Here the CDR3 DNA reads TGTGCCAGCAGCTCACGACAGGGGGGATATGATAGCAATCAGCCCCAGCATTTT.

The V gene is TRBV5-1, the J gene TRBJ2-7; 7 bases match TRBD1. Looked up from germline, CDR1 is SGHRS and CDR2 is YFSETQ. The CDR3 consists of 14 residues. J was trimmed by 2 bases and V by 1 base; bases with no gene match: 3. The chain's CDR3 is CASSLTGDTYEQYF. DNA of the CDR3: TGCGCCAGCAGCTTGACAGGGGATACCTACGAGCAGTACTTC.

The V call is TRBV2, the J call TRBJ2-2; 12 bases line up with TRBD2. V lost 6 bases and J lost 7; bases outside the gene matches: 24. This CDR3 spans 21 amino acids. Germline loops: CDR1 SNHLY, CDR2 FYNNEI. CDR3 in amino acids: CASSLTTSLTTSGSLGGELFF. The CDR3 nucleotides read TGTGCCAGCAGCCTCACTACCTCTTTGACGACTAGCGGGAGTTTGGGCGGGGAGCTGTTTTTT.

The chain employs TRBV5-1 and TRBJ1-1; the match to TRBD1 covers 7 bases. Losses at the gene ends were 4 bases for V and 7 bases for J; bases not matched to a gene: 10. CDR1 is SGHRS and CDR2 is YFSETQ in the germline V gene. This CDR3 has 14 residues. This CDR3 reads CASSQGTAGGEAFF. The CDR3 bases are TGCGCCAGCAGCCAAGGGACAGCCGGAGGTGAAGCTTTCTTT.

This clone was seen a handful of times. The chain has TRBV9 and TRBJ2-5; D may be TRBD2 (7 bases). From germline, CDR1 is SGDLS and CDR2 YYNGEE. The CDR3 covers 17 residues. The V end lost 3 bases, the J end lost 5 bases, and 23 bases lay between the germline ends. This CDR3 is CASSAAPMGRGGETQYF. The CDR3, as DNA: TGTGCCAGCAGCGCCGCCCCCATGGGCAGGGGAGGGGAGACCCAGTACTTC.

The chain couples TRBV11-2 to TRBJ2-7; D ambiguous. CDR1 is SGHAT and CDR2 is FQNNGV in the germline V gene. With 5 bases removed from V and 3 bases from J, the gap between germline ends came to 8 bases. This CDR3 contains 12 residues. CDR3 amino acids: CASSPDIYEQYF. CDR3 sequence (DNA): TGTGCCAGCAGCCCAGACATCTACGAGCAGTACTTC.

The chain links TRBV21-1 to TRBJ2-7; the table assigns TRBD1, which was not confirmed against the DNA. TRBV21-1 is a known pseudogene. CDR3 size: 16 residues. The CDR3: CASSKEAHRGGFEQYF. The CDR3 DNA follows: TGTGCCAGCAGCAAAGAAGCGCACAGGGGAGGATTCGAGCAGTACTTC.

The chain couples TRBV7-9 to TRBJ1-1, with D perhaps matching TRBD1 (6 bases). The CDR3 has 12 amino acids. Germline CDR1 SEHNR, CDR2 FQNEAQ (reference sequence). Trimming took 8 bases from V and 4 from J, leaving 11 bases between them. For the CDR3, the DNA is TGTGCCAGCCAGGGGAGCGGCACTGAAGCTTTCTTT. Translated: CASQGSGTEAFF.

The V call is TRBV5-5, the J call TRBJ2-2; no reliable D call. The V end was cut by 1 base, the J end by 1 base, with 5 bases between. This CDR3 has 14 amino acids. Germline V CDR1 and CDR2: SGHKS, YYEKEE (reference sequence). CDR3 region: CASSLLENTGELFF. DNA of the CDR3: TGTGCCAGCAGCTTGTTAGAGAACACCGGGGAGCTGTTTTTT.

The DNA of the CDR3 is TGTGCCAGCAGCGAAAGGGGGCGGGAGGTAACAGATACGCAGTATTTT. This encodes CASSERGREVTDTQYF. The genes are TRBV3-1 (or the pseudogene TRBV3-2) and TRBJ2-3; TRBD2 might be the D (8 bases). The CDR3 is 16 residues long. The ends were cut back, 5 bases at V and 3 bases at J, with 18 bases in the middle. Germline V lookup: CDR1 LGHDT, CDR2 YNNKEL (reference sequence).